What follows describes a single T cell receptor beta chain. At least ten counts were recorded for this clonotype. Which antigen it targets is not known. Base qualities are not at hand, and no much larger clone is one base apart. These data are taken from a study of T cells in Graves' hyperthyroidism and ophthalmopathy (dated by TCRdb to about 2019). With regard to the full study: Peripheral blood was sampled at the time of initial diagnosis, prior to any treatment. TCR V-J signatures able to tell the groups apart were searched for in a discovery cohort of 90 to 100 patients, of whom more than 40 had Graves' ophthalmopathy and some 60 had stable Graves' hyperthyroidism. An independent validation cohort of under 20 hyperthyroidism patients and approximately 17 patients who later progressed to ophthalmopathy tested prospective prediction of ophthalmopathy. The 100 discovery patients were divided at random into training and test sets in a 7:3 ratio. In several Graves' hyperthyroidism patients, the study also compared T-cell repertoires from thyroid tissue with T-cell repertoires from blood. Following sampling, methimazole starting at 30 mg daily was given to hyperthyroidism patients, and high-dose intravenous methylprednisolone was given to ophthalmopathy patients. According to the paper, TCR Vbeta CDR3 sequencing was carried out on some 140 peripheral blood samples, which came from approximately 43 ophthalmopathy, 70 to 80 hyperthyroidism and approximately 17 progressor patients.

Ophthalmopathy patients had moderately to severely active disease, with a Clinical Activity Score of 3 or more, a NOSPECS grade of 4 or more, and a disease duration of less than 3 months. Any patient with an uncontrolled infection, another autoimmune disease, pregnancy or lactation was excluded. Clinical symptoms, serum thyroxine and TRAb, thyroid ultrasound, and orbital computed tomography formed the basis for the diagnoses. PBMCs were isolated from approximately 10 ml of fresh peripheral blood by Ficoll-Paque density gradient centrifugation. Total RNA was extracted using Trizol reagent, and RNA quality was assessed on an Agilent 2100 Bioanalyzer. Here is what the overall study found, with its caveats: A 13 V-J signature model separated ophthalmopathy from stable hyperthyroidism, with approximately 86% sensitivity and roughly 81% specificity in cross-validation and 80%/75% in testing. Sample size was not statistically predetermined, and blinding of investigators to group allocation was not performed. In validation, progression to ophthalmopathy was predicted by the model with 70% to 71% sensitivity and approximately 78% specificity, a median of 6.5 months before onset. Most expanded thyroid clonotypes (frequency above 0.001) were also found in blood, which suggests that blood repertoires may mirror thyroid immune responses.

The TCR beta CDR3 regions were amplified from RNA transcripts. A first-round RT-PCR of the TCR CDR3 used the HTBI primer set with the Qiagen OneStep RT-PCR kit. Libraries were constructed in a second round of multiplex PCR, after which size selection and purification were performed. Paired-end sequencing of the libraries was performed with 100 bp reads on an Illumina HiSeq2000. As for the authors' bioinformatics: Raw data were processed with SOAPnuke, discarding reads with adapters, uncalled bases, mean Phred below 15, or no exact constant-primer or identifier match. COPE v1.2.5 was used to merge high-quality paired reads, and clonotypes were defined as unique nucleotide sequences. MiTCR v1.1 was used to align clonotypes to the IMGT TRBV, TRBD and TRBJ reference segments. Analysis was restricted to V-J combinations with a frequency above 0.0001, which covered roughly 99% of repertoires. A TCS score was defined as the ratio of F50 (clonal expansion) to E x V (chaos), with BLOSUM62-based TCRdist applied between CDR3 peptides within each V-J. Welch's t-statistics and random forest reduced several hundred V-J features to around 14, which were used in a naive Bayes classifier (R e1071). TCRdb redid the processing of the public reads, applying fastp at Q25 and MiXCR, and retained in-frame beta chains. Every distinct CDR3 protein forms one entry, paired with its most common genes and DNA. TCRdb, not the original authors, processed these V and J calls. The sample includes around 600,000 distinct CDR3 sequences, with 11% to 15% observed a single time. The top ten clones comprise roughly 7.1% of the sample.

Cut back by 3 bases and 5 bases, the V and J ends lie 13 bases apart. From the cysteine up to the phenylalanine, the CDR3 has a length of 14 residues. Just the 42-base CDR3 DNA is kept, in frame starting at base 1. Via the germline V gene (reference sequence), CDR1 is SEHNR and CDR2 FQNEAQ. The clonotype was recovered from a woman younger than 35 with Graves' ophthalmopathy. The sample was blood. The sequence joins TRBV7-9 to TRBJ1-2, with the D gene too uncertain to name. The sequenced DNA: TGTGCCAGCAGCTTTGGGGAGGCTTTTTATGGCTACACCTTC. This codes for CASSFGEAFYGYTF.